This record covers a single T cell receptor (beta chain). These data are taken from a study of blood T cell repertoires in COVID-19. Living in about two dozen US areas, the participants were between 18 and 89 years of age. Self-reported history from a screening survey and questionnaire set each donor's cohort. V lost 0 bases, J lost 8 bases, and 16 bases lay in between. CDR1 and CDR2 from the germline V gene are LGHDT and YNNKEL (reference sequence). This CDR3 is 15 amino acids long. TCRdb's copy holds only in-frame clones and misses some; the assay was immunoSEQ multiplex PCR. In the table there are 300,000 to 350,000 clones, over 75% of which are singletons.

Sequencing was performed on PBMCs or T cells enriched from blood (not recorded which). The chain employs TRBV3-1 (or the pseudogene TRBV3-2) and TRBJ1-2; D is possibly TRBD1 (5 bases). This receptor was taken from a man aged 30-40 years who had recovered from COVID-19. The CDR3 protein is CASSQDMLGGIGYTF. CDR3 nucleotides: TGTGCCAGCAGCCAAGATATGTTGGGGGGGATCGGCTACACCTTC.